In this sample, the clone carrying this T cell receptor beta chain turned up many times. Its specificity is not known. Authors of the study amplified TCR beta CDR3 regions from RNA transcripts. The HTBI primer set drove a first-round RT-PCR of the TCR CDR3. One entry per CDR3 protein, called by TCRdb with MiXCR from the multiplex PCR reads. Of 450,000 to 650,000 distinct CDR3 sequences in the sample, approximately 15% are singletons; the top ten hold roughly 7%. This sample is drawn from a study of T cells in Graves' hyperthyroidism and ophthalmopathy. Overall study findings and caveats: With a median lead of about 6.9 months before onset, the model predicted ophthalmopathy. Ophthalmopathy and stable hyperthyroidism were separated by a 13 V-J model.

V was shortened by 3 bases and J by 1 base, with 6 bases between the two germline ends. CDR1 is MNHEY and CDR2 is SMNVEV in the germline V gene (reference sequence). The CDR3 runs to 13 residues. Uncontrolled infection, other autoimmune disease, pregnancy or lactation led to exclusion. Each diagnosis was grounded in clinical symptoms, serum thyroxine and TRAb, thyroid ultrasound, and orbital computed tomography. V usage is TRBV27 and J usage is TRBJ1-1; maybe TRBD1 (5 bases). The sample consisted of blood. The receptor was derived from a woman between 18 and 30 years old with Graves' ophthalmopathy. DNA of the CDR3: TGTGCCAGCAGTTTCGGGGGGAACACTGAAGCTTTCTTT. Protein sequence: CASSFGGNTEAFF.